The 5 T cell receptor beta chains listed next were all sequenced from one sample in a study of cytomegalovirus exposure and HLA in healthy donors. Generated by immunoSEQ multiplex PCR, the TCRdb table keeps only in-frame clones and is missing some. The sample holds some 150,000 clones, roughly nine tenths seen once. Specimen: PBMCs. The receptors shown here come from a man younger than 30 in good health and CMV-seropositive.

DNA of the CDR3: TGTGCCAGCAGGAGGGGACAGGGGGGGGACTATGGCTACACCTTC. Its translation is CASRRGQGGDYGYTF. This chain uses TRBV2 with TRBJ1-2, with TRBD1 matching over 11 bases. Per the germline V gene, CDR1 is SNHLY and CDR2 is FYNNEI. V shed 6 bases, J shed 3 bases, and the junction held 6 bases outside the gene matches. The CDR3 runs to 15 residues.

This chain connects TRBV5-6 to TRBJ2-7, with TRBD1 matching 7 bases. V lost 0 bases to trimming and J lost 2 bases; unmatched junction nucleotides: 5. This CDR3 is built from 15 residues. Germline CDR1 is SGHDT and CDR2 is YYEEEE. The CDR3 reads CASSLAGTGAYEQYF. Here the CDR3 DNA reads TGTGCCAGCAGCTTGGCCGGTACAGGGGCCTACGAGCAGTACTTC.

The rearrangement links TRBV7-6 to TRBJ2-7; D unresolved. Germline V CDR1 and CDR2: SGHVS, FNYEAQ. The V end was cut by 2 bases, the J end by 5 bases, with 7 bases between. The CDR3 is made up of 12 amino acids. CDR3 protein: CASSLNTNEQYF. Written as DNA, the CDR3 is TGTGCCAGCAGCTTAAACACCAACGAGCAGTACTTC.

The rearrangement uses TRBV5-6 and TRBJ2-5, with D maybe TRBD1 (6 bases). V was cut by 4 bases and J by 11 bases, with 21 bases left in between. Germline V lookup: CDR1 SGHDT, CDR2 YYEEEE. This CDR3 contains 14 residues. DNA for the CDR3: TGTGCCAGCAGCCAGGGGACGGGGACGGGCCGACAGTACTTC. As protein: CASSQGTGTGRQYF.

This rearrangement joins TRBV6-6 to TRBJ2-7, with D perhaps TRBD2 (6 bases). This CDR3 has 16 residues. Germline V lookup: CDR1 MNHNY, CDR2 SVGAGI (reference sequence). V gave up 6 bases and J gave up 5 bases, with 23 bases separating them. The CDR3 DNA is TGTGCCAGCAGCCCCCCCCCGGGACGGGCGGGGAACGAGCAGTACTTC. This encodes CASSPPPGRAGNEQYF.